This T cell receptor (beta chain) was identified in a study of blood T cell repertoires in COVID-19 (dated by TCRdb to 2020 to 2021). Broadly, across the study: Samples covering the acute and convalescent phases of COVID-19 were provided by collaborators in the United States, Italy and Spain. The dataset comprised deeply sampled blood TCRbeta repertoires from subjects exposed to, actively infected with, or recovered from COVID-19. The material from the prospective study consisted of cDNA or gDNA derived from T cells, B-cell-depleted T cells, or PBMCs. Nearly every sample came with metadata listing a de-identified subject ID, COVID-19 status, age in years and sex. A freely available public database, intended as a resource for researchers studying the immune response to SARS-CoV-2, is where the repertoires were released. Where available, HLA class I and class II types were taken from metadata supplied by the sample provider and were not determined by assay-based typing. The samples were drawn from two sources: the first 160 participants of the ongoing ImmuneRACE study, and about 1,300 subjects contributed by 6 global collaborators.

The research as a whole found: The amount of clinical and demographic metadata varied by source and participant and was provided uncurated.

Collaborating institutions collected whole blood in K2EDTA tubes following their own protocols. Collaborator samples were shipped for TCRbeta analysis as frozen whole blood, isolated PBMCs, or DNA extracted from either sample type. In regard to this clone: Its antigen is unknown. Base qualities are not at hand, and no much larger clone is one base apart.

Trimming removed 6 bases from V and 3 bases from J, leaving 11 bases between the germline ends. From a lookup of the germline V gene, CDR1 and CDR2 are SNHLY and FYNNEI. Its CDR3 holds 14 amino acids, cysteine through phenylalanine. Only the CDR3 part of the read is kept: 42 bases, read in frame from the first base. TCRbeta CDR3 regions were amplified from genomic DNA by means of the immunoSEQ Assay, a bias-controlled multiplex PCR. Per the source publication's procedure: The number of nucleated cells in each sample was estimated from the amplification of reference gene primers within the assay. Sequence reads were collapsed and filtered to measure the absolute abundance of every unique TCRbeta CDR3 rearrangement. For each sample, productive Simpson clonality was calculated as the square root of Simpson's diversity index across productive rearrangements. This is the immuneACCESS table as TCRdb keeps it, with only in-frame sequences that have V and J called. A part of the clones is gone; compared with another copy, unresolved V genes explain less than half, and the rest is unexplained. V, J and clone size are taken as reported in that table, and D and trimming were inferred from the DNA itself. For this sample the table gives under 65,000 clones, of which 80% to 90% were detected only once. The ten largest clones take up under 2.5% of the sample.

Sequencing used peripheral blood. The chain is encoded by TRBV2 joined to TRBJ1-4, with TRBD1 as a weak D call on 6 bases. The sequence came from a human donor in a cohort sampled during active COVID-19. The CDR3 reads as follows: CASRGRQANEKLFF. The DNA reads TGTGCCAGCAGGGGGAGACAGGCTAATGAAAAACTGTTTTTT.